Detailed here is one T cell receptor beta chain. Its antigen is currently unknown. The data originate from a study of response to subunit inactivated influenza vaccine. Study conclusions and caveats: The authors suggested that every seasonal influenza vaccination recruits few new T cells.

The CDR3 has 15 amino acids. Trimming removed 4 bases at V and 0 bases at J, with 11 bases between. Per the germline V gene, CDR1 is SGDLS and CDR2 is YYNGEE. Each CDR3 protein is one row after TCRdb ran MiXCR on the RT-PCR reads. Of over 400,000 distinct CDR3 sequences listed, approximately 11% were seen once; the top ten hold 12%. The clonotype originates from a man in his forties or fifties who received an inactivated influenza vaccine. Source: PBMCs from blood, taken roughly 46 days after vaccination. The J gene is TRBJ1-3, the V gene TRBV9; weak D call: TRBD1 (5 bases). The CDR3 nucleotides are TGTGCCAGCAGCCCTCGGGGCGACTCTGGAAACACCATATATTTT. This gives the protein CASSPRGDSGNTIYF.